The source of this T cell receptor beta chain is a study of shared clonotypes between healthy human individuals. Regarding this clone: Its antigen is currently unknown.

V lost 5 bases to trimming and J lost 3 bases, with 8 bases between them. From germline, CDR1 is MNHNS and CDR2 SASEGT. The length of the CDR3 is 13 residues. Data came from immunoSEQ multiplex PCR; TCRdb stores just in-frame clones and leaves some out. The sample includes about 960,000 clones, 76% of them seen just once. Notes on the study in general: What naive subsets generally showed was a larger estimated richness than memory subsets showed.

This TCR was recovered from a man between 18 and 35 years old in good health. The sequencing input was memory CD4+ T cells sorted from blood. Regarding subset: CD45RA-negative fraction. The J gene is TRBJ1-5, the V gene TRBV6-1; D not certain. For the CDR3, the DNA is TGTGCCAGCAGTAGGGCTCACAATCAGCCCCAGCATTTT. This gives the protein CASSRAHNQPQHF.